The source of this T cell receptor beta chain is a study of technical replicates of blood from several donors. V trimming: 8 bases; J trimming: 0 bases; junction bases outside the gene matches: 7. There are 15 residues in the CDR3. The V gene's germline CDR1 is MNHNS and CDR2 SASEGT. TCRdb's table, derived via immunoSEQ multiplex PCR, lists solely in-frame clones and lacks some. The sample includes 65,000 to 80,000 clones, 95% to 98% seen only once; the top ten take around 0.2%. The source is a human donor in good health. This rearrangement joins TRBV6-1 to TRBJ2-7, with TRBD2 identical over 10 bases. Sequencing input: T cells isolated from PBMCs. CDR3 sequence reads: CASALAGALSYEQYF. In nucleotides, the CDR3 is TGTGCCAGCGCCCTAGCGGGAGCGCTCTCCTACGAGCAGTACTTC.